These 18 T cell receptor beta chains were all obtained from the same sample, sequenced in a study of a mutant IDH1 vaccine in newly diagnosed glioma (TCRdb year 2021). Explained via the paper, the time point label denotes: week 35, safety follow-up. Each vaccine dose, consisting of 300 ug of a 20-mer mutant IDH1 peptide in Montanide, was administered subcutaneously with topical imiquimod. The library was obtained by the immunoSEQ multiplex PCR assay. TCRdb carries this immuneACCESS record with in-frame sequences only. Its versions omit some clonotypes, under half of them owing to an unresolved V gene in the studies checked, with the rest unexplained. Across this sample there are 40,000 to 60,000 clones, with approximately 79% seen only once. The top ten clonotypes cover 6.5% to 7.5% of the sample. These receptors lack a known antigen. The input for sequencing was PBMCs, taken from a glioma patient whose treatment included an IDH1 peptide vaccine. These receptors originate from a man aged 35 to 55 with glioma.

This clone was seen a single time. The gene calls are TRBV5-1 and TRBJ1-1, with D perhaps matching TRBD1 (6 bases). CDR1 SGHRS and CDR2 YFSETQ come from the germline V gene. The CDR3 spans 15 residues. V was clipped by 4 bases and J by 5 bases, with 18 bases between them. CDR3 amino acids: CASSHRGGAKTEAFF. The CDR3 DNA follows: TGCGCCAGCAGCCACCGGGGGGGGGCGAAGACTGAAGCTTTCTTT.

The chain has TRBV5-1 and TRBJ2-5, with 7 bases fitting TRBD2. V lost 3 bases to trimming and J lost 3 bases; unmatched junction nucleotides: 2. The CDR3 spans 13 residues. CDR1 is SGHRS and CDR2 is YFSETQ in the germline V gene. The CDR3: CASSSGTKETQYF. CDR3 nucleotides: TGCGCCAGCAGCTCCGGGACTAAAGAGACCCAGTACTTC.

The gene calls are TRBV2 and TRBJ1-2, with D maybe TRBD1 (6 bases). Germline V gives CDR1 SNHLY, CDR2 FYNNEI. V was shortened by 4 bases and J by 6 bases, with 15 bases between the two germline ends. The CDR3 loop spans 14 amino acids. CDR3 in DNA: TGTGCCAGCAGTGTGTTGGGGGGGCAGGATGGCTACACCTTC. Its translation is CASSVLGGQDGYTF. Full variable domain (remainder filled in from reference TRBV2 and TRBJ1-2): EPEVTQTPSHQVTQMGQEVILRCVPISNHLYFYWYRQILGQKVEFLVSFYNNEISEKSEIFDDQFSVERPDGSNFTLKIRSTKLEDSAMYFCASSVLGGQDGYTFGSGTRLTVV.

This clone was detected only a few times. The rearrangement uses TRBV6-1 and TRBJ2-5, with D perhaps matching TRBD2 (5 bases). The CDR3 has 15 residues. Trimming shortened V by 6 bases and J by 5 bases, and 19 bases separated the two germline ends. Germline V gene lookup returns CDR1 MNHNS and CDR2 SASEGT. CDR3 nucleotide sequence: TGTGCCAGCAGACTCGGGAACTCAGGTTCGGAGACCCAGTACTTC. Amino acid sequence: CASRLGNSGSETQYF.

V and J are TRBV6-5 and TRBJ1-2, with a weak D call TRBD1 (6 bases). Germline V gene data show CDR1 as MNHEY and CDR2 as SVGAGI. Trimming took off 6 bases at V and 8 bases at J, with 19 bases between the two ends. The CDR3 sequence is 14 residues long. The CDR3 loop is CASRPGAKPWGYTF. CDR3 bases: TGTGCCAGCAGGCCAGGGGCGAAACCTTGGGGCTACACCTTC.

The genes are TRBV7-2 and TRBJ2-3; 13 nucleotides match TRBD2. CDR1 and CDR2 from the germline V gene are SGHTA and FQGNSA. The length of the CDR3 is 15 residues. With V trimmed by 5 bases and J by 4 bases, 3 bases remained unmatched. This CDR3 is CASSRTSGGADTQYF. The CDR3 DNA sequence: TGTGCCAGCAGCCGAACTAGCGGGGGGGCAGATACGCAGTATTTT.

The CDR3 DNA reads TGTGCCAGCACCCCAGGTGAGGGTGTCGGTCAGCCCCAGCATTTT. It codes for CASTPGEGVGQPQHF. The J gene is TRBJ1-5, the V gene TRBV9, with D hard to call. This CDR3 contains 15 residues. Germline V gives CDR1 SGDLS, CDR2 YYNGEE. V dropped 6 bases and J dropped 6 bases, with 19 bases sitting between them.

This rearrangement joins TRBV14 to TRBJ1-2; possible D gene TRBD1, 5 bases. The CDR3 loop spans 18 amino acids. The germline V gene encodes CDR1 SGHDN and CDR2 FVKESK. Trimming shortened V by 2 bases and J by 1 base, and 20 bases separated the two germline ends. CDR3 sequence (DNA): TGTGCCAGCAGCCAACGAACGTGGGGGTCCGGGCATAACTATGGCTACACCTTC. It is translated as CASSQRTWGSGHNYGYTF.

The sample holds one count of this clone. The chain couples TRBV6-5 to TRBJ1-3; no definite D call. Trimming left V 2 bases short and J 0 bases short, with 8 bases between. Germline V lookup: CDR1 MNHEY, CDR2 SVGAGI. This CDR3 has 15 amino acids. As DNA, the CDR3 is TGTGCCAGCAGTTACAGGACGGGCTCTGGAAACACCATATATTTT. Amino acids: CASSYRTGSGNTIYF.

The chain has TRBV7-2 and TRBJ1-4; D uncertain. From germline, CDR1 is SGHTA and CDR2 FQGNSA. CDR3 length: 14 amino acids. The V and J ends lost 5 bases and 5 bases respectively, with 12 bases between them. The CDR3 sequence is CASSPGLRNEKLFF. CDR3 bases: TGTGCCAGCAGCCCCGGTTTGAGGAATGAAAAACTGTTTTTT.

The V gene is TRBV5-1, the J gene TRBJ1-5; maybe TRBD1 (5 bases). CDR3 length equals 13 residues. Trimming removed 4 bases at V and 6 bases at J, with 11 bases between. Germline CDR1 is SGHRS and CDR2 is YFSETQ. The CDR3 loop reads CASSGDLGQPQHF. The DNA for the CDR3 is TGCGCCAGCAGCGGGGACCTAGGTCAGCCCCAGCATTTT.

The rearrangement joins TRBV5-4 to TRBJ2-5, with 12 bases that match TRBD1. CDR1 and CDR2 (germline): SGHNT, YYREEE (reference sequence). The length of the CDR3 is 18 residues. The trim removed 4 bases at V and 5 bases at J, leaving 15 bases unmatched. CDR3 in amino acids: CASSPAGQGASYPETQYF. For the CDR3, the DNA is TGTGCCAGCAGCCCCGCGGGACAGGGGGCTTCGTATCCGGAGACCCAGTACTTC.

The chain carries TRBV7-9 and TRBJ2-7; D unclear. V dropped 4 bases and J dropped 1 base, with 2 bases sitting between them. The germline CDR1 and CDR2 sequences are SEHNR and FQNEAQ (reference sequence). The CDR3 contains 11 residues. CDR3 nucleotide sequence: TGTGCCAGCAGCTGGTCCTACGAGCAGTACTTC. Translating it yields CASSWSYEQYF.

The chain uses TRBV5-4 and TRBJ2-3; a weak D match, TRBD1 (5 bases). The V end lost 2 bases, the J end lost 6 bases, and 13 bases lay between the germline ends. This CDR3 has 14 residues. The germline CDR1 and CDR2 sequences are SGHNT and YYREEE (reference sequence). The CDR3 here is CASSFQGAEDTQYF. CDR3 nucleotides: TGTGCCAGCAGCTTTCAAGGGGCTGAGGATACGCAGTATTTT.

The V call is TRBV6-6, the J call TRBJ2-5, with no clear D. CDR1 and CDR2 (germline): MNHNY, SVGAGI (reference sequence). Trimming stripped 8 bases from V and 4 bases from J, with 8 bases between. The CDR3 is made up of 11 amino acids. Here the CDR3 DNA reads TGTGCCAGCTCGAGACTAGAGACCCAGTACTTC. As protein: CASSRLETQYF.

This clone was counted between two and nine times. V and J are TRBV27 and TRBJ1-6; 9 nucleotides agree with TRBD1. CDR1 is MNHEY and CDR2 is SMNVEV in the germline V gene (reference sequence). V was clipped by 6 bases and J by 14 bases; unmatched bases: 5. This CDR3 comprises 12 residues. The CDR3 DNA is TGTGCCAGCAGGGGGGACAGGGCTACCCTCCACTTT. Encoded protein: CASRGDRATLHF.

The rearrangement links TRBV14 to TRBJ2-2, with 7 nucleotides matching TRBD1. Germline V gene sequence: CDR1 SGHDN, CDR2 FVKESK. The CDR3 length is 15 residues. V dropped 6 bases and J dropped 2; count of bases not matched to a gene: 6. CDR3 nucleotide sequence: TGTGCCAGCAGGGGGACAGCCCTTAACACCGGGGAGCTGTTTTTT. It specifies CASRGTALNTGELFF.

The chain couples TRBV2 to TRBJ2-1; D is possibly TRBD2 (5 bases). V shed 6 bases and J shed 2 bases, with 14 bases lying between them. CDR3 length: 15 residues. From germline, CDR1 is SNHLY and CDR2 FYNNEI. For the CDR3, the DNA is TGTGCCAGCAGCGGACCGACTACCGCCTACAATGAGCAGTTCTTC. This encodes CASSGPTTAYNEQFF.